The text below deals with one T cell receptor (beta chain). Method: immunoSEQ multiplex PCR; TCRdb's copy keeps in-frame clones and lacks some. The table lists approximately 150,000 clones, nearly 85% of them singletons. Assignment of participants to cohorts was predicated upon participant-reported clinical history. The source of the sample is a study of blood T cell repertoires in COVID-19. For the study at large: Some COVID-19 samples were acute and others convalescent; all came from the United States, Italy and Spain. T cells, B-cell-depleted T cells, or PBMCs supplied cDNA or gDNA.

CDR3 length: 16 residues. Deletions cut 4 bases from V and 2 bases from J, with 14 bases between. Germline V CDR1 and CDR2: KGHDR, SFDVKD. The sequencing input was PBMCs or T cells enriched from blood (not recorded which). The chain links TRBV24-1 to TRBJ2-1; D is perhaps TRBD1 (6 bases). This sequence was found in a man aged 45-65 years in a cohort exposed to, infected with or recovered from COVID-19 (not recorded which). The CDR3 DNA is TGTGCCACCAGTGACTCAACAGGGAAGGCCTACAATGAGCAGTTCTTC. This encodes CATSDSTGKAYNEQFF.